The next 6 T cell receptor beta chains were all read from a single sample in a study of human T cells and chemical hapten exposure. Unfractionated whole blood was the source of the extracted total RNA. TCRdb ran MiXCR on the 5' RACE reads and lists one entry per CDR3 protein. The data hold roughly 82,000 distinct CDR3 sequences, with less than 20% observed a single time. Receptors originate from a female donor in good health.

This chain uses TRBV25-1 with TRBJ2-1, with a tentative D call TRBD2 (6 bases). CDR1 is MGHDK, CDR2 SYGVNS, per germline. This CDR3 comprises 15 residues. Trimming took off 8 bases at V and 1 base at J, with 15 bases between the two ends. CDR3 region: CASAGPGGSYNEQFF. The CDR3 nucleotides read TGTGCCAGCGCGGGACCGGGTGGGTCCTACAATGAGCAGTTCTTC.

This clonotype was counted a few times. This rearrangement joins TRBV7-2 to TRBJ1-5; TRBD1 might be the D (5 bases). This CDR3 has 16 amino acids. V was shortened by 2 bases and J by 8 bases, with 19 bases between the two germline ends. Germline V gene lookup returns CDR1 SGHTA and CDR2 FQGNSA. The CDR3, as DNA: TGTGCCAGCAGCTTAAGGGACCCGGGGGGTCGGGAGCCCCAGCATTTT. The encoded protein is CASSLRDPGGREPQHF.

The chain links TRBV10-3 to TRBJ1-1, with 8 bases aligning to TRBD1. Germline V gene data show CDR1 as ENHRY and CDR2 as SYGVKD. The CDR3 loop spans 15 amino acids. The V and J ends lost 5 bases and 4 bases, in that order; junction bases with no gene match: 9. CDR3 nucleotides: TGTGCCATCAGTCGAATACACGGACAGGGCACTGAAGCTTTCTTT. Translating it yields CAISRIHGQGTEAFF.

This clonotype was counted many times. The chain joins TRBV7-2 to TRBJ1-1; no definite D call. Looked up from germline, CDR1 is SGHTA and CDR2 is FQGNSA. Trimming took 5 bases from V and 3 from J, leaving 4 bases between them. CDR3 length: 11 amino acids. Here the CDR3 DNA reads TGTGCCAGCAGCCTATACACTGAAGCTTTCTTT. It is translated as CASSLYTEAFF.

This clonotype was seen a handful of times. The V and J genes are TRBV6-2 or TRBV6-3 and TRBJ1-5, with D possibly TRBD1 on 5 matching bases. The CDR3 is 16 residues long. Trimming left V 2 bases short and J 0 bases short, with 11 bases between. Per the germline V gene, CDR1 is MNHEY and CDR2 is SVGEGT. CDR3 residues: CASSYGAGLSNQPQHF. CDR3 nucleotide sequence: TGTGCCAGCAGTTACGGGGCAGGGCTTAGCAATCAGCCCCAGCATTTT.

The chain couples TRBV28 to TRBJ1-4; D perhaps matches TRBD1 (6 bases). V lost 7 bases, J lost 1 base, and 19 bases lay in between. The CDR3 totals 17 residues. The germline V gene encodes CDR1 MDHEN and CDR2 SYDVKM. The CDR3 here is CASTSPGQYGTNEKLFF. DNA for the CDR3: TGTGCCAGCACCTCCCCCGGACAGTACGGAACTAATGAAAAACTGTTTTTT.